This T cell receptor beta chain is from a study of CD8 T cells in ankylosing spondylitis. TCRdb ran MiXCR on the 5' RACE reads and lists one entry per CDR3 protein. The table includes 240,000 or so distinct CDR3 sequences, approximately 9% detected once. Germline-derived CDR1 and CDR2 are SGHTA and FQGNSA. The V and J ends lost 2 bases and 4 bases, in that order; junction bases with no gene match: 8. There are 17 residues in the CDR3. This clonotype was counted many times. The TCR comes from a male donor with ankylosing spondylitis or in good health (not recorded which). The chain combines TRBV7-2 with TRBJ2-5, with 12 nucleotides matching TRBD1. Sequencing was carried out using blood, either unsorted or a sorted T cell fraction (not recorded which). CDR3 in amino acids: CASSLLLGQGAGETQYF. CDR3 nucleotide sequence: TGTGCCAGCAGCTTATTACTGGGACAGGGGGCGGGAGAGACCCAGTACTTC.